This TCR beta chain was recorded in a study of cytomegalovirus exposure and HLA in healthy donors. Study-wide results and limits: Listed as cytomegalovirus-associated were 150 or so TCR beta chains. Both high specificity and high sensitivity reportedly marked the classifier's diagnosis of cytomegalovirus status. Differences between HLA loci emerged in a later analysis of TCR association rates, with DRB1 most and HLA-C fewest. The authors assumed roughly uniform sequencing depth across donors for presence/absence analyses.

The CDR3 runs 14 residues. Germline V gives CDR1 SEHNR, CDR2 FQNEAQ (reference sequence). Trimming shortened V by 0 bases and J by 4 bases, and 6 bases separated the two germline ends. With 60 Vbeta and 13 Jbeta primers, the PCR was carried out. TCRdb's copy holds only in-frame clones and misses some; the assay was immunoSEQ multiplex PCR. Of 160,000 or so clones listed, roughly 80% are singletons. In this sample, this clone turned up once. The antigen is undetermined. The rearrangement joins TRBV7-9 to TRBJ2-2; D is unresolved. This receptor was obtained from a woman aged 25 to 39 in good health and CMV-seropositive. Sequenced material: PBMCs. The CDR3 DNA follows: TGTGCCAGCAGCTTAGCGCGGTCCACCGGGGAGCTGTTTTTT. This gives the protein CASSLARSTGELFF.